The 15 T cell receptor beta chains listed next were all sequenced from one sample in a study of cytomegalovirus exposure and HLA in healthy donors. The PCR employed 60 Vbeta primers together with 13 Jbeta primers. Data came from immunoSEQ multiplex PCR; TCRdb stores just in-frame clones and leaves some out. The sample lists 200,000 to 250,000 clones, 70% to 80% occurring once. The sequenced sample was PBMCs. These receptor sequences come from a girl aged 2-10 years in good health and CMV-seronegative.

The rearrangement links TRBV2 to TRBJ2-1; a weak D match, TRBD2 (6 bases). The CDR3 sequence is 12 residues long. Trimming pared 7 bases from V and 5 bases from J, leaving 9 bases between. Germline-derived CDR1 and CDR2 are SNHLY and FYNNEI. Written as DNA, the CDR3 is TGTGCCAGCAAATGGGAGGACAATGAGCAGTTCTTC. Its translation: CASKWEDNEQFF.

V is TRBV7-9 and J is TRBJ2-1, with a possible D match to TRBD2 (6 bases). CDR3 length: 16 amino acids. Trimming took 2 bases from V and 0 from J, leaving 11 bases between them. From germline, CDR1 is SEHNR and CDR2 FQNEAQ (reference sequence). CDR3 residues: CASSLLSGGSYNEQFF. Written as DNA, the CDR3 is TGTGCCAGCAGCTTACTTTCCGGGGGCTCCTACAATGAGCAGTTCTTC.

The rearrangement joins TRBV5-1 to TRBJ2-1, with 7 positions matching TRBD2. This CDR3 region has 15 residues. Germline CDR1 reads SGHRS; CDR2 reads YFSETQ. Losses at the gene ends were 4 bases for V and 3 bases for J; bases not matched to a gene: 7. CDR3 nucleotides: TGCGCCAGCAGCAACCGGGACTACTACTACAATGAGCAGTTCTTC. Its protein is CASSNRDYYYNEQFF.

This rearrangement joins TRBV27 to TRBJ1-2; 7 nucleotides match TRBD1. V dropped 4 bases and J dropped 6; count of bases not matched to a gene: 11. CDR1 is MNHEY, CDR2 SMNVEV, per germline (reference sequence). The CDR3 is made up of 15 amino acids. DNA of the CDR3: TGTGCCAGCAGTTCCTTACAGGGGTTATTCGATGGCTACACCTTC. Translating it yields CASSSLQGLFDGYTF.

This chain links TRBV12-2 with TRBJ1-5; the table's D call TRBD1 went unverified against the DNA. TRBV12-2 is termed a pseudogene. The CDR3 covers 17 residues. CDR3 bases: TGTGCAAGTCGCCCAACCCGGACAGGGACTGATAATCAGCCCCAGCATTTT. It translates to CASRPTRTGTDNQPQHF.

V usage is TRBV11-2 and J usage is TRBJ2-1; 7 nucleotides agree with TRBD1. The CDR3 spans 16 residues. V trimming: 5 bases; J trimming: 8 bases; junction bases outside the gene matches: 15. Germline V lookup: CDR1 SGHAT, CDR2 FQNNGV. The CDR3 region has the DNA TGTGCCAGCAGCGACAATAACTGGGACAGCCACGATGAGCAGTTCTTC. Translation: CASSDNNWDSHDEQFF.

The chain uses TRBV12-2 and TRBJ2-7; the listed D gene, TRBD2, was not tested against the DNA. TRBV12-2 is a recognized pseudogene. The length of the CDR3 is 16 residues. CDR3 in DNA: TGTGCAAGTCGCTGCCCATGGGGAGGGGCGGTCTACGAGCAGTACTTC. Its translation: CASRCPWGGAVYEQYF.

This chain connects TRBV6-1 to TRBJ1-2; D is unresolved. Germline values: CDR1 MNHNS, CDR2 SASEGT. The CDR3 loop spans 13 amino acids. V lost 9 bases, J lost 7 bases, and 18 bases lay in between. The CDR3 loop reads CASQPEAPTGYTF. The CDR3 bases are TGTGCCAGTCAGCCAGAGGCACCCACTGGCTACACCTTC.

The V call is TRBV4-1, the J call TRBJ1-4, with 8 bases identical to TRBD1. V was pared by 4 bases and J by 7 bases, with 5 bases of the junction left unmatched. The CDR3 extends over 14 amino acids. CDR1 MGHRA and CDR2 YSYEKL come from the germline V gene. CDR3 nucleotide sequence: TGCGCCAGCAGCCTGGTAACAGGGGGTGAAAAACTGTTTTTT. This encodes CASSLVTGGEKLFF.

This clone appeared once. This rearrangement joins TRBV29-1 to TRBJ2-2, with D possibly being TRBD2 (6 bases). V was trimmed by 1 base and J by 4 bases, leaving 10 bases between them. The CDR3 totals 14 residues. Germline values: CDR1 SQVTM, CDR2 ANQGSEA. CDR3 protein: CSVEGGMGTGELFF. CDR3 bases: TGCAGCGTTGAAGGCGGGATGGGCACCGGGGAGCTGTTTTTT.

This sequence joins TRBV6-1 and TRBJ1-1; D is ambiguous. The ends were cut back, 6 bases at V and 8 bases at J, with 16 bases in the middle. This CDR3 comprises 13 residues. Germline CDR1 MNHNS, CDR2 SASEGT. The DNA of the CDR3 is TGTGCCAGCAGCTCCGGACTTACCCCCGAAGCTTTCTTT. It is translated as CASSSGLTPEAFF.

This sequence joins TRBV6-1 and TRBJ1-3; no definite D call. CDR1 and CDR2 from the germline V gene are MNHNS and SASEGT. V lost 4 bases and J 1 base, leaving 8 bases between the germline ends. The CDR3 spans 14 residues. The CDR3 sequence is CASSASGSGNTIYF. CDR3 sequence (DNA): TGTGCCAGCAGTGCCTCGGGTTCTGGAAACACCATATATTTT.

The J gene is TRBJ2-2, the V gene TRBV5-6, with D hard to call. Germline lookup yields CDR1 SGHDT and CDR2 YYEEEE. CDR3 size: 13 residues. Trimming cost V 4 bases and J 3 bases, with 7 bases left between them. The CDR3 bases are TGTGCCAGCAGCACCCGGTACACCGGGGAGCTGTTTTTT. It codes for CASSTRYTGELFF.

The table lists this clone with a few counts. The chain has TRBV19 and TRBJ2-2; D perhaps matches TRBD2 (5 bases). V lost 5 bases, J lost 4 bases, and 14 bases lay in between. Germline V lookup: CDR1 LNHDA, CDR2 SQIVND (reference sequence). CDR3 size: 15 residues. CDR3 region: CASSPDWGSTGELFF. The CDR3 region has the DNA TGTGCCAGTAGTCCGGACTGGGGAAGCACCGGGGAGCTGTTTTTT.

The chain employs TRBV18 and TRBJ2-7, with 7 bases lining up with TRBD1. In germline, CDR1 is KGHSH, CDR2 LQKENI. The CDR3 loop spans 15 amino acids. The V and J ends lost 4 bases and 4 bases, in that order; junction bases with no gene match: 10. The CDR3 nucleotides read TGTGCCAGCTCACAGAGTCTATGGGACAGATACGAGCAGTACTTC. It specifies CASSQSLWDRYEQYF.